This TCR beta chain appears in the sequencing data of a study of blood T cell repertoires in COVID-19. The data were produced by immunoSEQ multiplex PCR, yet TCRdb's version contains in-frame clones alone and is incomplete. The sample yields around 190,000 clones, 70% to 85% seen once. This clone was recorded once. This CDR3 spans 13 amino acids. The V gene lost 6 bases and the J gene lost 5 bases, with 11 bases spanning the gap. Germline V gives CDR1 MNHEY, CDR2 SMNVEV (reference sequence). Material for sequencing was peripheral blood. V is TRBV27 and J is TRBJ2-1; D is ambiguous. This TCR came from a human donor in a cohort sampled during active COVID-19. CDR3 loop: CASRTNVDNEQFF. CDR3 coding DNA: TGTGCCAGCAGGACAAACGTGGACAATGAGCAGTTCTTC.